This T cell receptor beta chain was retrieved from a study of T-cell reconstitution after alpha-beta-depleted transplantation in children. Germline CDR1 and CDR2: SQVTM and ANQGSEA. J gave up 5 bases and V 4 bases, and 7 bases lay outside the gene matches. This CDR3 is built from 14 residues. This clonotype was picked up many times. Unique molecular identifiers featured in how the TCRbeta library was prepared. TCRdb re-derived calls from the PCR reads in MiXCR, one entry per CDR3 protein. Among roughly 190,000 distinct CDR3 sequences listed, 13% to 15% were seen once. This chain links TRBV29-1 with TRBJ2-5, with 10 positions matching TRBD2. Source: PBMCs from the stem cell graft donor, taken from the stem cell graft. This sequence was found in a human donor who donated a stem cell graft to a child with acute lymphoblastic leukemia. The chain's CDR3 is CSVGRGTSAETQYF. The CDR3, as DNA: TGCAGCGTTGGGAGGGGGACTAGCGCGGAGACCCAGTACTTC.